This T cell receptor beta chain was identified in a study of shared clonotypes between healthy human individuals. Study observations and caveats: Memory subsets had estimated richness that was generally smaller than that of naive subsets.

Note on this clone: Its antigen is currently unknown.

Profiling relied on immunoSEQ multiplex PCR, and the TCRdb table lists in-frame clones only, not all of them. The table includes 1,100,000 or so clones, around three quarters detected once. CDR1 and CDR2 from the germline V gene are MNHEY and SMNVEV (reference sequence). The V gene end was trimmed by 3 bases and the J gene end by 2 bases; junction bases not matched to a gene: 5. CDR3 length: 15 residues. The donors, all of them Caucasian adults, lived in Nashville, Tennessee. The TCR sequence derives from a young man in good health. Some clones in this sample may be carry-over from other donors' samples. The specimen was memory CD4+ T cells from PBMCs. Subset specified: CD45RA-negative fraction. The gene calls are TRBV27 and TRBJ2-7; 9 nucleotides align to TRBD2. CDR3 DNA: TGTGCCAGCAGTTTTTCGGCTAGCGGGACCTACGAGCAGTACTTC. Protein: CASSFSASGTYEQYF.